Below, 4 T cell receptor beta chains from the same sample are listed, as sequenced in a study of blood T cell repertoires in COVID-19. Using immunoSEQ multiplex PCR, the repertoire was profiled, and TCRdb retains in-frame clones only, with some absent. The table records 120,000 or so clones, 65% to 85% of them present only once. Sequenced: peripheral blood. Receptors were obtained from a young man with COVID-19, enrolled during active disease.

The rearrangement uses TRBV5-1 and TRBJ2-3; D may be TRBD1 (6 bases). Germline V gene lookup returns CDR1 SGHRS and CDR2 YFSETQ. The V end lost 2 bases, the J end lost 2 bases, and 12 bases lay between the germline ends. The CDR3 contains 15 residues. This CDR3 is CASSLRDTPTDTQYF. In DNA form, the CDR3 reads TGCGCCAGCAGCTTACGGGACACCCCCACAGATACGCAGTATTTT.

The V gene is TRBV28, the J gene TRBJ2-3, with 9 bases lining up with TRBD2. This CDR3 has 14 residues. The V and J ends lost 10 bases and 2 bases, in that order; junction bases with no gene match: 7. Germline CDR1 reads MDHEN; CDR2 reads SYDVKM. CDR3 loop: CATYLAGLTDTQYF. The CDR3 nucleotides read TGTGCCACCTACCTAGCGGGGCTCACAGATACGCAGTATTTT.

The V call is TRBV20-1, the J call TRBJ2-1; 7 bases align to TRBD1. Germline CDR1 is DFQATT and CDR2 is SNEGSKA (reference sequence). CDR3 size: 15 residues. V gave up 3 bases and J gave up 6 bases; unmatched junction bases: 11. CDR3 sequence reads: CSASQGGSWGNEQFF. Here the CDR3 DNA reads TGCAGTGCTAGTCAAGGGGGCTCTTGGGGCAATGAGCAGTTCTTC.

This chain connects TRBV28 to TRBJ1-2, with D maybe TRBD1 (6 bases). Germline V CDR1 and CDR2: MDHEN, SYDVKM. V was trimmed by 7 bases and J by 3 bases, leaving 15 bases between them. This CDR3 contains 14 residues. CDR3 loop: CASNPLDRYYGYTF. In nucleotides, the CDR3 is TGTGCCAGCAATCCCCTCGACAGGTACTATGGCTACACCTTC.